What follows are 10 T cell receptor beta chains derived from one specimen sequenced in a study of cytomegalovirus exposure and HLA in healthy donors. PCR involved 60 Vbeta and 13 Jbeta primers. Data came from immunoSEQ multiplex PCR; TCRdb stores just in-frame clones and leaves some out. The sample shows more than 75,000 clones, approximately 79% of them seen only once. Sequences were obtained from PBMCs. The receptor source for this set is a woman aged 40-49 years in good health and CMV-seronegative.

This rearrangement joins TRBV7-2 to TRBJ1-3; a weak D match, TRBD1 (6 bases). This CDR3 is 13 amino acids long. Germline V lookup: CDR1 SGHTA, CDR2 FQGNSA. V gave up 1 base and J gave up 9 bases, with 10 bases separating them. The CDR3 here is CASSLVVQGTIYF. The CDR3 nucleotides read TGTGCCAGCAGCTTAGTGGTACAGGGCACCATATATTTT.

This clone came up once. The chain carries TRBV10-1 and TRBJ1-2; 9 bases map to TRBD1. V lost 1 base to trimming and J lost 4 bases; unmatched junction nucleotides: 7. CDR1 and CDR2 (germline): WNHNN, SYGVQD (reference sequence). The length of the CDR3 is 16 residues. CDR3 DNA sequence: TGCGCCAGCAGTGAGTTTGACAGGGGGTCTGGCTATGGCTACACCTTC. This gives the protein CASSEFDRGSGYGYTF.

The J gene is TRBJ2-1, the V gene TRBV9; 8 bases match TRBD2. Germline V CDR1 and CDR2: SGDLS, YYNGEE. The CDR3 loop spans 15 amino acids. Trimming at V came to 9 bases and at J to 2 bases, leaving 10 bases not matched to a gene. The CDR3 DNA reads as TGTGCCACCTCGCGGGGGGACAAGACCTACAATGAGCAGTTCTTC. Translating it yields CATSRGDKTYNEQFF.

CDR3: CASSPQISNQPQHF. CDR3 in DNA: TGTGCCAGCAGCCCACAAATTAGCAATCAGCCCCAGCATTTT. The chain has TRBV7-2 and TRBJ1-5; D is uncertain. V lost 5 bases to trimming and J lost 0 bases, with 8 bases between them. CDR3 length: 14 residues. Germline loops: CDR1 SGHTA, CDR2 FQGNSA. Full variable domain (remainder filled in from reference TRBV7-2 and TRBJ1-5): GAGVSQSPSNKVTEKGKDVELRCDPISGHTALYWYRQSLGQGLEFLIYFQGNSAPDKSGLPSDRFSAERTGGSVSTLTIQRTQQEDSAVYLCASSPQISNQPQHFGDGTRLSIL.

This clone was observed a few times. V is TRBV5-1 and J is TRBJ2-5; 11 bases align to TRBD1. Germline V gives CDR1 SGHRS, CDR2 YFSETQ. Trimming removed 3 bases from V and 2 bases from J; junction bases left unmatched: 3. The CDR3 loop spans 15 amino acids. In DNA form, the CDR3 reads TGCGCCAGCAGCTCGAGGGACAGGGGGCAAGAGACCCAGTACTTC. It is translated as CASSSRDRGQETQYF.

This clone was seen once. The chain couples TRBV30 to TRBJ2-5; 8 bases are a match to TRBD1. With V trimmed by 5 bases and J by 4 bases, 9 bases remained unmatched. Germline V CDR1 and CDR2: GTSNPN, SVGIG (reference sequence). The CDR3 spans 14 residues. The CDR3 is CAWRTQGAGETQYF. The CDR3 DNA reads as TGTGCCTGGCGGACCCAGGGGGCAGGAGAGACCCAGTACTTC.

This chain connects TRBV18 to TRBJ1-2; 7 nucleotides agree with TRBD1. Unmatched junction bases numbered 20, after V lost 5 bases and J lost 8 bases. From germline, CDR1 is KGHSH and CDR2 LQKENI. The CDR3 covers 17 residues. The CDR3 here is CASSSSEGAGLKGGYTF. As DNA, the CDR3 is TGTGCCAGCTCAAGCTCGGAGGGGGCCGGCTTGAAGGGGGGCTACACCTTC.

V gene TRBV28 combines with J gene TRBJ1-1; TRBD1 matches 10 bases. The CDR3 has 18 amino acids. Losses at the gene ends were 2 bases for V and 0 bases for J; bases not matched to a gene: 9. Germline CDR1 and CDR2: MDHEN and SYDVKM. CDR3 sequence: CASSLPTGQGRMNTEAFF. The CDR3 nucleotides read TGTGCCAGCAGTTTACCGACGGGACAGGGGAGAATGAACACTGAAGCTTTCTTT.

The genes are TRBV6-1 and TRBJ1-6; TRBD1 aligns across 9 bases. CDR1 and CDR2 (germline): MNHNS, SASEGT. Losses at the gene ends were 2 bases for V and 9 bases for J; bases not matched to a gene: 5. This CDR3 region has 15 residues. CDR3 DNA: TGTGCCAGCAGTGAATACAGGGGGCAAGTTTCACCCCTCCACTTT. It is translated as CASSEYRGQVSPLHF.

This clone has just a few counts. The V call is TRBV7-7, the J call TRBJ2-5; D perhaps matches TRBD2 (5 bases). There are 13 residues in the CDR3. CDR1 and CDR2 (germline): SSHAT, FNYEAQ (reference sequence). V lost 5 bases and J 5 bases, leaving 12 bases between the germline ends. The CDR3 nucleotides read TGTGCCAGCAGCCCCGGCGGGTGGGAGACCCAGTACTTC. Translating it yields CASSPGGWETQYF.